This T cell receptor (beta chain) was obtained from a study of graft-versus-host responses after intestinal transplantation. Study background: Following induction with anti-thymocyte globulin, all recipients were given tacrolimus and steroids for roughly three years.

A remark on this clone: Its antigen remains unknown.

The germline gives CDR1 GTSNPN, CDR2 SVGIG (reference sequence). The CDR3 consists of 11 residues. V shed 3 bases and J 11 bases; nucleotides not matched to a gene: 4. General study findings and limits: When patients had graft-donor T cell macrochimerism, their allografts held high graft-versus-host to host-versus-graft clonal ratios. GvH clones occurred in recipient marrow; some first appeared in ileum or blood.

Only in-frame clones appear in the TCRdb table, and some are missing; sequencing was by immunoSEQ multiplex PCR. Here the sample spans tens of thousands of clones, about 93% being singletons. The input for sequencing was unstimulated CD8+ T cells sorted from spleen or lymph node cells, taken before intestinal transplant. V usage is TRBV30 and J usage is TRBJ1-1, with 9 bases aligning to TRBD1. The TCR originated in a human donor who received an intestinal transplant. The CDR3 DNA sequence: TGTGCCTGGAGGTCCGGGACAGGGGCTTTCTTT. Amino acids: CAWRSGTGAFF.